A single sample is the source of the 5 T cell receptor beta chains below, sequenced in a study of Graves' ophthalmopathy and Graves' hyperthyroidism. The authors amplified TCR beta CDR3 regions, and they did so from RNA transcripts for repertoire sequencing. Investigators did first-round RT-PCR with HTBI primers, then second-round multiplex PCR. Each CDR3 protein is one row after TCRdb ran MiXCR on the multiplex PCR reads. The sample lists fewer than 400,000 distinct CDR3 sequences; about 17% were seen once. Material for sequencing was peripheral blood. The receptors were gathered from a woman aged 18-29 years with Graves' ophthalmopathy.

The chain is built from TRBV9 and TRBJ2-3; 7 bases fit TRBD1. The germline V gene encodes CDR1 SGDLS and CDR2 YYNGEE. J lost 0 bases, V lost 0 bases, and 1 base had no gene match. CDR3 length: 15 residues. The CDR3 bases are TGTGCCAGCAGCGTAGGAGGGGGCAGCACAGATACGCAGTATTTT. The encoded protein is CASSVGGGSTDTQYF.

This clonotype was picked up many times. V is TRBV5-1 and J is TRBJ2-7; D might be TRBD2 (5 bases). The CDR3 totals 14 residues. The V gene lost 4 bases and the J gene lost 3 bases, with 14 bases spanning the gap. Germline values: CDR1 SGHRS, CDR2 YFSETQ. As DNA, the CDR3 is TGCGCCAGCAGCACCGGATTACTAGACTACGAGCAGTACTTC. Its translation: CASSTGLLDYEQYF.

The chain carries TRBV11-2 and TRBJ1-1, with D possibly matching TRBD1 (5 bases). Germline V gene lookup returns CDR1 SGHAT and CDR2 FQNNGV. The CDR3 spans 16 residues. Between the trimmed V and J ends, which lost 3 bases and 3 bases, there was a span of 17 bases. CDR3 sequence reads: CASSFRRATGDTEAFF. CDR3 DNA: TGTGCCAGCAGCTTCCGGCGGGCCACAGGAGACACTGAAGCTTTCTTT.

Many counts were recorded for this clonotype. The CDR3 DNA reads as TGTGCCAGCAGTCCCCTCCGACAGGGTGACGAGCAGTACTTC. Translated, it gives CASSPLRQGDEQYF. V gene TRBV28 combines with J gene TRBJ2-7; 7 nucleotides line up with TRBD1. The germline CDR1 and CDR2 sequences are MDHEN and SYDVKM. V shed 5 bases and J 5 bases; nucleotides not matched to a gene: 9. The CDR3 has 14 residues.

This clonotype was recorded many times. The genes are TRBV5-1 and TRBJ1-1; 7 positions match TRBD1. This CDR3 is built from 15 residues. The germline V gene has CDR1 SGHRS and CDR2 YFSETQ. V trimming: 4 bases; J trimming: 0 bases; junction bases outside the gene matches: 6. CDR3 residues: CASSIRGPMNTEAFF. The CDR3 nucleotides read TGCGCCAGCAGCATAAGGGGGCCGATGAACACTGAAGCTTTCTTT. Full variable domain (missing parts from reference TRBV5-1 and TRBJ1-1): KAGVTQTPRYLIKTRGQQVTLSCSPISGHRSVSWYQQTPGQGLQFLFEYFSETQRNKGNFPGRFSGRQFSNSRSEMNVSTLELGDSALYLCASSIRGPMNTEAFFGQGTRLTVV.